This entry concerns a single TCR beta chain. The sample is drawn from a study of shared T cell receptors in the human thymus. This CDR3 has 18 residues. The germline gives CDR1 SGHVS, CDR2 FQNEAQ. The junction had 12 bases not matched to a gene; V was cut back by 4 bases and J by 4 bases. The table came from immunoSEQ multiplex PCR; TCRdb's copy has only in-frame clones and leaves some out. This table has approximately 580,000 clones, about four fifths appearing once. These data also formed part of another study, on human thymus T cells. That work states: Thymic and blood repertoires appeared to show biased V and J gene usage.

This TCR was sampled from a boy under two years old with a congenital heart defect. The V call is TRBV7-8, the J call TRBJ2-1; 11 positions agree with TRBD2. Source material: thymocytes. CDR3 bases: TGTGCCAGCAGCTCCAAGAGGGGGGGACTAGCGGTTTACAATGAGCAGTTCTTC. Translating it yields CASSSKRGGLAVYNEQFF. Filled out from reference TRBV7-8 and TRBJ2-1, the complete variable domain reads GAGVSQSPRYKVAKRGQDVALRCDPISGHVSLFWYQQALGQGPEFLTYFQNEAQLDKSGLPSDRFFAERPEGSVSTLKIQRTQQEDSAVYLCASSSKRGGLAVYNEQFFGPGTRLTVL.